Sequencing of this T cell receptor (beta chain) was carried out in a study of early T cells in non-severe SARS-CoV-2 infection. Study-level background: Unsorted whole-blood RNA was sequenced in bulk, leaving chains unpaired.

Individual cDNA molecules received unique molecular identifiers. TCRdb reanalysed the 5' RACE reads using MiXCR and keeps one entry per CDR3 protein. The data hold about 110,000 distinct CDR3 sequences, with 11% observed a single time. Trimming stripped 4 bases from V and 4 bases from J, with 15 bases between. Germline loops: CDR1 SGHRS, CDR2 YFSETQ. The CDR3 sequence is 14 residues long. This clonotype was observed at least ten times. The sequencing input was whole blood. This chain links TRBV5-1 with TRBJ2-7, with D possibly TRBD2 on 5 matching bases. This TCR was recovered from an adult who was a healthcare worker with PCR-confirmed SARS-CoV-2 infection or an uninfected control (not recorded which). CDR3 bases: TGCGCCAGCAGCGCTGAGGGAAGTAGATACGAGCAGTACTTC. Residues: CASSAEGSRYEQYF. The complete variable domain, with remaining parts taken from reference TRBV5-1 and TRBJ2-7, reads KAGVTQTPRYLIKTRGQQVTLSCSPISGHRSVSWYQQTPGQGLQFLFEYFSETQRNKGNFPGRFSGRQFSNSRSEMNVSTLELGDSALYLCASSAEGSRYEQYFGPGTRLTVT.